This entry concerns a single T cell receptor beta chain. What this receptor recognizes is not known. The record has no base qualities; no much larger clone is one base away. TCR beta CDR3 regions were amplified from RNA transcripts. The TCR CDR3 was subjected to a first round of RT-PCR using the HTBI primer set and the Qiagen OneStep RT-PCR kit. Libraries were constructed in a second round of multiplex PCR, after which size selection and purification were performed. The libraries were sequenced on an Illumina HiSeq2000 using paired-end 100 bp reads. Per the authors' processing: SOAPnuke was used to process the raw data, removing reads that contained adapters or uncalled bases, had a mean Phred below 15, or lacked an exact match to the constant primer or identifier. High-quality paired reads were merged with COPE v1.2.5, and unique nucleotide sequences were defined as clonotypes. MiTCR v1.1 was used to align clonotypes to the IMGT TRBV, TRBD and TRBJ reference segments. The analysis included only V-J combinations with a frequency above 0.0001, which together covered 99% to 99.2% of the repertoires. A TCS score was defined as the ratio between F50 (clonal expansion) and ExV (chaos), using BLOSUM62-based TCRdist between CDR3 peptides within each V-J. Welch's t-statistics and random forest reduced fewer than 600 V-J features to roughly 13, which were used in a naive Bayes classifier (R e1071). TCRdb reprocessing: public reads trimmed at Q25 with fastp, clones called with MiXCR, in-frame beta chains kept. Each CDR3 protein appears once, grouped with its most common genes and DNA. TCRdb assigned the V and J calls; the authors' analysis was not used. In this sample the table shows approximately 620,000 distinct CDR3 sequences, about a sixth of which occur a single time. The top ten clonotypes cover roughly 3.3% of the sample.

Ophthalmopathy patients had moderately to severely active disease, Clinical Activity Score of at least 3, NOSPECS grade of at least 4, and duration under 3 months. The study excluded patients with uncontrolled infections, other autoimmune diseases, pregnancy or lactation. Diagnoses were based on clinical symptoms, serum thyroxine and TRAb, thyroid ultrasound and orbital computed tomography. PBMCs were separated from under 12 ml of fresh peripheral blood using Ficoll-Paque density gradient centrifugation. Trizol reagent was used to extract total RNA, and RNA quality was then checked on an Agilent 2100 Bioanalyzer. The sample comes from a study of T cells in Graves' hyperthyroidism and ophthalmopathy (dated by TCRdb to about 2019). About the investigation overall: Peripheral blood samples were taken at initial diagnosis, before any treatment was given. A discovery cohort of about a hundred patients, 43 with Graves' ophthalmopathy and 55 to 65 with stable Graves' hyperthyroidism, was used to find distinguishing TCR V-J signatures. An independent validation cohort of under 20 hyperthyroidism patients and 15 or so patients who later progressed to ophthalmopathy tested prospective prediction of ophthalmopathy. The 75 to 100 discovery patients were divided at random into training and test sets in a 7:3 ratio. The study also compared thyroid tissue and blood T-cell repertoires from more than five Graves' hyperthyroidism patients. After sampling, hyperthyroidism patients received methimazole starting at 30 mg daily, and ophthalmopathy patients received high-dose intravenous methylprednisolone. TCR Vbeta CDR3 sequencing of 140 or so peripheral blood samples (over 40 ophthalmopathy, about 75 hyperthyroidism and about 17 progressor patients) is reported in the paper.

In the germline V gene, CDR1 corresponds to MGHRA and CDR2 to YSYEKL. Between the V and J ends, shortened by 2 bases and 12 bases respectively, the junction contains 14 bases. From its cysteine to its phenylalanine, the CDR3 spans 13 amino acids. Only the CDR3 DNA stays, 39 bases, in frame from base 1. What the study reported, not specific to this receptor: A 13 V-J signature model separated ophthalmopathy from stable hyperthyroidism, with about 90% sensitivity and roughly 81% specificity in cross-validation and 80%/75% in testing. No statistical method was used to set the sample size in advance, and investigators knew the group allocation. During validation, the model predicted progression to ophthalmopathy a median of approximately six months ahead of onset, with 60% to 71% sensitivity and 72% to 80% specificity. Most expanded thyroid clonotypes (frequency above 0.001) were also found in blood, which suggests that blood repertoires may mirror thyroid immune responses.

The V and J segments used are TRBV4-1 and TRBJ2-1; no D gene can be assigned with confidence. The specimen was blood. The receptor's source is a woman in her forties with Graves' ophthalmopathy. This receptor has the CDR3 CASSQNPPGVQFF. The sequence in DNA is TGCGCCAGCAGCCAAAACCCGCCTGGAGTGCAGTTCTTC.